The 21 T cell receptor beta chains below were found in one sample sequenced in a study of blood T cell repertoires in COVID-19. Profiling relied on immunoSEQ multiplex PCR, and the TCRdb table lists in-frame clones only, not all of them. Here the sample spans around 150,000 clones, over 80% being singletons. What was sequenced was peripheral blood. These receptors came from a man aged 55 to 70 with active or convalescent COVID-19.

The chain has TRBV6-6 and TRBJ2-7; D is unclear. Trimming cost V 5 bases and J 0 bases, with 14 bases left between them. This CDR3 is 15 amino acids long. Germline CDR1 MNHNY, CDR2 SVGAGI (reference sequence). CDR3 DNA: TGTGCCAGCAGTGGCGCCCCGGAGCGCTCCTACGAGCAGTACTTC. Protein product: CASSGAPERSYEQYF.

A few counts support this clone. The V and J genes are TRBV28 and TRBJ1-1; TRBD1 matches 10 bases. The ends lost 2 bases at V and 4 bases at J; junction bases unmatched: 4. Per the germline V gene, CDR1 is MDHEN and CDR2 is SYDVKM. The CDR3 covers 15 residues. Written as DNA, the CDR3 is TGTGCCAGCAGTTTAATCGGGACAGGGGCCACTGAAGCTTTCTTT. This codes for CASSLIGTGATEAFF.

V gene TRBV7-9 combines with J gene TRBJ1-2; D gene uncertain. The germline CDR1 and CDR2 sequences are SEHNR and FQNEAQ (reference sequence). Deletions cut 0 bases from V and 0 bases from J, with 11 bases between. The length of the CDR3 is 16 residues. The CDR3 here is CASSLAQVRANYGYTF. The CDR3 coding sequence is TGTGCCAGCAGCTTAGCCCAGGTTCGAGCTAACTATGGCTACACCTTC. The full variable domain, in which reference TRBV7-9 and TRBJ1-2 provide the parts outside the CDR3, is DTGVSQNPRHKITKRGQNVTFRCDPISEHNRLYWYRQTLGQGPEFLTYFQNEAQLEKSRLLSDRFSAERPKGSFSTLEIQRTEQGDSAMYLCASSLAQVRANYGYTFGSGTRLTVV.

This sequence joins TRBV9 and TRBJ1-4, with 7 bases fitting TRBD1. Per germline, CDR1 SGDLS and CDR2 YYNGEE. The ends lost 4 bases at V and 0 bases at J; junction bases unmatched: 12. The CDR3 contains 18 residues. The CDR3, as DNA: TGTGCCAGCAGCCTAGGATCGAACAGGGGAGCAACTAATGAAAAACTGTTTTTT. Encoded protein: CASSLGSNRGATNEKLFF.

The chain links TRBV5-5 to TRBJ2-7, with 9 bases matching TRBD1. This CDR3 is 15 amino acids long. J gave up 3 bases and V 3 bases, and 7 bases lay outside the gene matches. Germline CDR1 reads SGHKS; CDR2 reads YYEKEE (reference sequence). In nucleotides, the CDR3 is TGTGCCAGCAGCTCCACAGGGGGCTCCCTCTACGAGCAGTACTTC. Amino acid sequence: CASSSTGGSLYEQYF.

The V and J genes are TRBV3-1 (or the pseudogene TRBV3-2) and TRBJ2-6; TRBD1 is a possible D gene (6 bases). The CDR3 extends over 18 amino acids. V lost 5 bases and J lost 1, with 18 bases in between. The V gene's germline CDR1 is LGHDT and CDR2 YNNKEL (reference sequence). CDR3 in DNA: TGTGCCAGCAGCGGGGGACATCCTAGGAGTTCTGGGGCCAACGTCCTGACTTTC. Translated, it gives CASSGGHPRSSGANVLTF.

The CDR3 sequence: CASSSSRGALSGYTF. CDR3 sequence (DNA): TGTGCCAGCAGTAGCTCCAGGGGGGCCCTTTCGGGCTACACCTTC. The chain recombines TRBV28 with TRBJ1-2, with 7 positions matching TRBD1. Germline V lookup: CDR1 MDHEN, CDR2 SYDVKM. The CDR3 runs 15 residues. Germline trimming cut 5 bases from V and 8 bases from J; bases unmatched to any gene: 14.

This clone was observed a handful of times. The chain carries TRBV4-1 and TRBJ2-7, with 10 bases aligning to TRBD2. Trimming at V came to 3 bases and at J to 13 bases, leaving 15 bases not matched to a gene. This CDR3 region has 15 residues. Germline V gene data show CDR1 as MGHRA and CDR2 as YSYEKL. CDR3 sequence reads: CASSQLKESGRAIYF. CDR3 sequence (DNA): TGCGCCAGCAGCCAGTTAAAGGAGAGCGGGAGGGCCATCTACTTC.

In its sample, this clone was seen once. The chain has TRBV2 and TRBJ2-1, with 9 positions matching TRBD2. V shed 9 bases and J 4 bases; nucleotides not matched to a gene: 4. CDR1 and CDR2 from the germline V gene are SNHLY and FYNNEI. CDR3 length: 13 residues. CDR3 bases: TGTGCCAGTCGAGCGGGAGGATACAATGAGCAGTTCTTC. It translates to CASRAGGYNEQFF. Using reference TRBV2 and TRBJ2-1 for the parts outside the CDR3, the full variable domain is EPEVTQTPSHQVTQMGQEVILRCVPISNHLYFYWYRQILGQKVEFLVSFYNNEISEKSEIFDDQFSVERPDGSNFTLKIRSTKLEDSAMYFCASRAGGYNEQFFGPGTRLTVL.

A single count supports this clone. This sequence joins TRBV11-2 and TRBJ1-6; the match to TRBD1 covers 8 bases. This CDR3 is built from 16 residues. Germline V gene sequence: CDR1 SGHAT, CDR2 FQNNGV. V was pared by 1 base and J by 8 bases, with 7 bases of the junction left unmatched. CDR3 nucleotide sequence: TGTGCCAGCAGCTTAGTGGCCAGGGGGCAGGATTCACCCCTCCACTTT. It encodes CASSLVARGQDSPLHF.

The chain joins TRBV19 to TRBJ2-5; weak D call: TRBD1 (5 bases). The CDR3 loop spans 15 amino acids. CDR1 LNHDA and CDR2 SQIVND come from the germline V gene (reference sequence). Trimming removed 8 bases at V and 6 bases at J, with 22 bases between. The CDR3 sequence is CASGWGDRWGQTQYF. Here the CDR3 DNA reads TGTGCCAGTGGATGGGGCGATCGCTGGGGTCAGACCCAGTACTTC.

The chain links TRBV2 to TRBJ2-7, with D perhaps TRBD1 (6 bases). Germline V lookup: CDR1 SNHLY, CDR2 FYNNEI. The V end was cut by 7 bases, the J end by 0 bases, with 10 bases between. This CDR3 comprises 13 residues. CDR3 sequence reads: CASIPTGSYEQYF. In DNA form, the CDR3 reads TGTGCCAGCATTCCGACAGGCTCCTACGAGCAGTACTTC.

V and J are TRBV28 and TRBJ2-2; perhaps TRBD1 as D (6 bases). The germline gives CDR1 MDHEN, CDR2 SYDVKM. Trimming stripped 5 bases from V and 7 bases from J, with 14 bases between. CDR3 length: 14 amino acids. The chain's CDR3 is CASSPQGKFGELFF. CDR3 nucleotide sequence: TGTGCCAGCAGTCCACAGGGAAAGTTCGGGGAGCTGTTTTTT.

This clone was seen once. The chain carries TRBV28 and TRBJ2-1; tentative D call: TRBD2 (6 bases). Trimming removed 6 bases from V and 9 bases from J, with 27 bases in between. Germline lookup yields CDR1 MDHEN and CDR2 SYDVKM. The CDR3 has 17 residues. The DNA of the CDR3 is TGTGCCAGCAGCCTCTGGGCTCCCACTAGCCCGAAGAGTGAGCAGTTCTTC. It specifies CASSLWAPTSPKSEQFF.

This clone was seen only once. This rearrangement joins TRBV19 to TRBJ1-2; perhaps TRBD1 as D (5 bases). With 3 bases removed from V and 4 bases from J, the gap between germline ends came to 9 bases. The CDR3 totals 13 residues. Germline lookup yields CDR1 LNHDA and CDR2 SQIVND (reference sequence). The CDR3 bases are TGTGCCAGTAGTATCCAGGGCCCCTATGGCTACACCTTC. Its protein is CASSIQGPYGYTF.

This clone was found a few times. This chain uses TRBV24-1 with TRBJ2-3, with TRBD2 as a possible D gene (6 bases). Germline V gene data show CDR1 as KGHDR and CDR2 as SFDVKD. This CDR3 contains 16 residues. V shed 3 bases and J shed 4 bases, with 16 bases lying between them. The CDR3 sequence: CATSDLRFGGADTQYF. The CDR3, as DNA: TGTGCCACCAGTGATCTGCGTTTCGGGGGTGCAGATACGCAGTATTTT.

This clone was seen a few times. The V and J genes are TRBV18 and TRBJ2-5, with D possibly TRBD1 on 5 matching bases. Trimming shortened V by 0 bases and J by 5 bases, and 13 bases separated the two germline ends. The V gene's germline CDR1 is KGHSH and CDR2 LQKENI. The CDR3 runs 15 residues. CDR3 DNA sequence: TGTGCCAGCTCACCACCGTCAGGGAACGATGAGACCCAGTACTTC. Its protein is CASSPPSGNDETQYF.

On this clone itself: One end of the junction does not line up with germline, which may come from a read error. The CDR3 bases are TGCGCCAGCAGCTCTGGACTGATGAACGCTGAAGCTTTCTTT. Protein product: CASSSGLMNAEAFF. The chain couples TRBV5-1 to TRBJ1-1; D remains unclear. This CDR3 has 14 residues. The germline gives CDR1 SGHRS, CDR2 YFSETQ.

The genes are TRBV12-3 or TRBV12-4 and TRBJ2-7; D uncertain. This CDR3 has 12 amino acids. V lost 2 bases to trimming and J lost 2 bases, with 4 bases between them. CDR3: CASSLLTYEQYF. CDR3 sequence (DNA): TGTGCCAGCAGTTTACTTACCTACGAGCAGTACTTC.

The J gene is TRBJ2-7, the V gene TRBV12-3 or TRBV12-4; 9 bases match TRBD1. This CDR3 has 13 residues. With V trimmed by 6 bases and J by 5 bases, 5 bases remained unmatched. In DNA, the CDR3 is TGTGCCAGCAGGGCAAGGGACAGGGACGAGCAGTACTTC. Encoded protein: CASRARDRDEQYF.

A single count supports this clone. V is TRBV15 and J is TRBJ2-3; a possible D gene is TRBD1 (5 bases). The CDR3 contains 15 residues. CDR1 and CDR2 from the germline V gene are LNHNV and YYDKDF (reference sequence). Trimming stripped 3 bases from V and 6 bases from J, with 16 bases between. The CDR3 sequence is CATSRTAIPGDTQYF. Written as DNA, the CDR3 is TGTGCCACCAGCAGGACCGCCATACCAGGGGATACGCAGTATTTT.